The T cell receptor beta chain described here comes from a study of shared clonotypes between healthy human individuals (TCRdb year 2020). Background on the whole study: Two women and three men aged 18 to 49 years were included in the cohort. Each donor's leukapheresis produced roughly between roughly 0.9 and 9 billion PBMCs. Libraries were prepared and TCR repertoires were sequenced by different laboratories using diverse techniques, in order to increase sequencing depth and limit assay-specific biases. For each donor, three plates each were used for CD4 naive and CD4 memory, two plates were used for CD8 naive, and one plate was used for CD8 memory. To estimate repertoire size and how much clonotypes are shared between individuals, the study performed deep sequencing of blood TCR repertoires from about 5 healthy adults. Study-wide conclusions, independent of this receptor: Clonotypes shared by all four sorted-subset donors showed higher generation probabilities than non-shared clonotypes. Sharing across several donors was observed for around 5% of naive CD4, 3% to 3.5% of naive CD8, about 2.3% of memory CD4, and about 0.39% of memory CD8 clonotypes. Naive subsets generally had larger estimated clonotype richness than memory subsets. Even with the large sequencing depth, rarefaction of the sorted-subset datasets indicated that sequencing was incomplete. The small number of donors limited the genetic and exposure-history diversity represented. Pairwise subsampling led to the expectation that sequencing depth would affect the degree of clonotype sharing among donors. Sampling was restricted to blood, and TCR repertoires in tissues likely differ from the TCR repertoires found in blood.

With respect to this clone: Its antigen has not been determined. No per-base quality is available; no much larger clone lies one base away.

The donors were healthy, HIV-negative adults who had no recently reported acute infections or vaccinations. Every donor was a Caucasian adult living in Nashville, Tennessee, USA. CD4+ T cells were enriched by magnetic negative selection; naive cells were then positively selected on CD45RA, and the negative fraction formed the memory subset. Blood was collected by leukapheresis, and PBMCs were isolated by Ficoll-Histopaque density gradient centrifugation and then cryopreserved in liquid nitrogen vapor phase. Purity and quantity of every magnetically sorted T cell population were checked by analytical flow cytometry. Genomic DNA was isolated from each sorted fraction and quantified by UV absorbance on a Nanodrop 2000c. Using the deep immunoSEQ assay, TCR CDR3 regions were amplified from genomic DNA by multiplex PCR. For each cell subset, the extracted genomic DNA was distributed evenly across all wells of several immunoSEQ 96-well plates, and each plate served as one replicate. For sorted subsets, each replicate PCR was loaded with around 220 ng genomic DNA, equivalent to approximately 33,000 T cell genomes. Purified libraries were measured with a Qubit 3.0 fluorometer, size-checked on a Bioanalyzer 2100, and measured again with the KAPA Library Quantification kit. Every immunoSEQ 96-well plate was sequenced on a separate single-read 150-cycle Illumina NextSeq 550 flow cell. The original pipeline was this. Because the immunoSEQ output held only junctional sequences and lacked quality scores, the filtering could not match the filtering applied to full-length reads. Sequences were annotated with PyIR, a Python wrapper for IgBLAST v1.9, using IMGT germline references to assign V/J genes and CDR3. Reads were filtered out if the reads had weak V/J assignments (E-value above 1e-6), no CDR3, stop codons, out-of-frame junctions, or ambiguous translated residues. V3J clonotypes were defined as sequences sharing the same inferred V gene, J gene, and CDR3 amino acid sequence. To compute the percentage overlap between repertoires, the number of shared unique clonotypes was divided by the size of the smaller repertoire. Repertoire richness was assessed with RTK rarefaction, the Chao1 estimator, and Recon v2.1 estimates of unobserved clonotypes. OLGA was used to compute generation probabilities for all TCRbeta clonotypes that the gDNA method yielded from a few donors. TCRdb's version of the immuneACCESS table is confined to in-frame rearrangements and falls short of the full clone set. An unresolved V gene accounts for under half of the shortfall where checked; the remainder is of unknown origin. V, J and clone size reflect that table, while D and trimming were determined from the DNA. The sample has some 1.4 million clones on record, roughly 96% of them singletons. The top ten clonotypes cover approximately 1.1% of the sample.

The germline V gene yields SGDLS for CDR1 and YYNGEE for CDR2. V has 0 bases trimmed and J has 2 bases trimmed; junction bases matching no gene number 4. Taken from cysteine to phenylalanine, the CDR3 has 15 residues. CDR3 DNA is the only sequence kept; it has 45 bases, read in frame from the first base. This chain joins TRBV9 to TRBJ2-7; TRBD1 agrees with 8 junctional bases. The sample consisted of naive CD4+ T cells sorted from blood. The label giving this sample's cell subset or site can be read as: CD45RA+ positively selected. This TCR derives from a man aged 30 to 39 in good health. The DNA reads TGTGCCAGCAGCGTAGAAACAGGGGGTACCTACGAGCAGTACTTC. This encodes CASSVETGGTYEQYF.